The present TCR beta chain was sequenced within a study of OX40 agonist ivuxolimab in advanced cancers. Study-wide context: Three patients responded partially, comprising one with hepatocellular carcinoma and two with cutaneous melanoma. The study, taken as a whole, reports: Near-lowest levels of clonal expansion characterized partial responders at 0.1-3.0 mg/kg. More expanded clones were seen, on average, in CD8+ T cells than in CD4+.

As regards this clone: What it binds is unknown.

Patients with autoimmune history or systemic immunosuppression were excluded. Here immunoSEQ multiplex PCR was the method, and the copy in TCRdb shows in-frame clones only, minus some. The sample has 75,000 to 100,000 clones; under 90% are singletons. The CDR3 is 17 residues long. This receptor was identified in an adult with an advanced solid tumor such as melanoma, head and neck, liver or kidney cancer. The chain recombines TRBV21-1 with TRBJ2-7; no DNA check was done on the table's D call, TRBD1. TRBV21-1 is designated a pseudogene. This material consisted of CD4+ or CD8+ T cells sorted from blood, taken in a trial of the OX40 agonist ivuxolimab. The CDR3 here is CASSKSNGTGSTYEQYF. The CDR3 DNA is TGTGCCAGCAGCAAAAGCAATGGGACAGGGTCAACCTACGAGCAGTACTTC.